This T cell receptor (beta chain) was obtained from a study of CD8 T cells in Susac syndrome. Study findings and constraints: The study conceded that relatively few individuals underwent its TCR sequencing and HLA analysis.

On this clonotype itself: Its antigen is not identified.

V shed 6 bases, J shed 6 bases, and the junction held 7 bases outside the gene matches. Germline V gives CDR1 DFQATT, CDR2 SNEGSKA (reference sequence). The CDR3 is made up of 13 amino acids. Random hexamers were used to reverse transcribe the RNA input (about 0.5 to 1 ug). TCRdb re-called the immunoSEQ multiplex PCR reads through MiXCR, storing one row per CDR3 protein. The sample has about 300,000 distinct CDR3 sequences; roughly 85% are singletons. CD8+ and CD4+ T cells circulating in blood were sequenced for TCR beta. The study used treatment-naive patients who had stable or active relapsing-remitting disease as multiple sclerosis controls. Both CD4+ and CD8+ T cells were negatively isolated, and TEMRA cells underwent FACS enrichment.

V is TRBV20-1 and J is TRBJ2-7, with 11 bases matching TRBD2. The sequenced sample consisted of CD8+ T cells from PBMCs. The receptor was derived from a human donor with multiple sclerosis. CDR3 bases: TGCAGTGCAAATAGCGGGAGGGCCGTCGAGCAGTACTTC. This translates into CSANSGRAVEQYF.